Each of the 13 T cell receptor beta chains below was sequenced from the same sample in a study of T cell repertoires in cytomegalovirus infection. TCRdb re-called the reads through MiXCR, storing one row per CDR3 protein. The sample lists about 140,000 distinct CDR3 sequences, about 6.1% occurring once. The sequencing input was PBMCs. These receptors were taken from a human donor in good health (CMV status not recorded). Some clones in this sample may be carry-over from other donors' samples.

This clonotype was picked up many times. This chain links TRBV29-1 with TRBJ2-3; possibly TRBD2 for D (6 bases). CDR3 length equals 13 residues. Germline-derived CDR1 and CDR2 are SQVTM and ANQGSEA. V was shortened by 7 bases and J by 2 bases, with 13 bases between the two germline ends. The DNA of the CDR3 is TGCAGCGGGGGCGGAGGGACCACAGATACGCAGTATTTT. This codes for CSGGGGTTDTQYF.

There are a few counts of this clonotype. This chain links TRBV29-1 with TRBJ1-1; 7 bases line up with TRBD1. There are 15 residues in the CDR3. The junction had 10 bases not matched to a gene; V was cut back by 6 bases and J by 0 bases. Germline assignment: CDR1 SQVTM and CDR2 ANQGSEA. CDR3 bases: TGCAGCGTGGGGGGGACGGGACAGTTGAACACTGAAGCTTTCTTT. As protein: CSVGGTGQLNTEAFF.

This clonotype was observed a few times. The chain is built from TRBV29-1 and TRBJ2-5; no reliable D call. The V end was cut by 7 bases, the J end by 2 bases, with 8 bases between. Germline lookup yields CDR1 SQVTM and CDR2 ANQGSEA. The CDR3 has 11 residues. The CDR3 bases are TGCAGCGGGGGAATACAAGAGACCCAGTACTTC. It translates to CSGGIQETQYF.

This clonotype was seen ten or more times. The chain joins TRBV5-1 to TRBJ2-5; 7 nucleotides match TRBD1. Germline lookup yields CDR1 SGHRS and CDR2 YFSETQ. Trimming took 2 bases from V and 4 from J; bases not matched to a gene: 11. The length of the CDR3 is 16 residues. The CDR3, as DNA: TGCGCCAGCAGCTTACTCCCCGGGACAGTGGGAGAGACCCAGTACTTC. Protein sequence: CASSLLPGTVGETQYF.

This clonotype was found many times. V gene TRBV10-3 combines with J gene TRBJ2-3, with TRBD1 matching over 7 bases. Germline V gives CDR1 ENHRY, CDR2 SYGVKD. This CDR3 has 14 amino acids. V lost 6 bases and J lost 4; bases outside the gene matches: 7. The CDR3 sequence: CAIRTDRMADTQYF. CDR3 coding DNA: TGTGCCATCAGGACGGACAGGATGGCAGATACGCAGTATTTT.

The CDR3 bases are TGCAGCGTTGAACACCGGGACAGGCCCGACAATGAGCAGTTCTTC. This codes for CSVEHRDRPDNEQFF. This chain links TRBV29-1 with TRBJ2-1; TRBD1 agrees at 8 bases. Looked up from germline, CDR1 is SQVTM and CDR2 is ANQGSEA. V was clipped by 2 bases and J by 5 bases; unmatched bases: 8. The CDR3 is 15 amino acids.

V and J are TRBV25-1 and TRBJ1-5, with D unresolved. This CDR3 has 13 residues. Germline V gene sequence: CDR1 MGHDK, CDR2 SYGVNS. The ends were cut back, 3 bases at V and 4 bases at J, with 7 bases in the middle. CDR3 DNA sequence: TGTGCCAGCAGTGAGCCGGGAAATCAGCCCCAGCATTTT. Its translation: CASSEPGNQPQHF.

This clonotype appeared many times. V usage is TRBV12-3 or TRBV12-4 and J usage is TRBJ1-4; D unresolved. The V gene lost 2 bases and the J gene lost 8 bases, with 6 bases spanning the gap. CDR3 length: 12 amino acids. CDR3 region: CASSLSLEKLFF. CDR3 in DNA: TGTGCCAGCAGTTTAAGTCTGGAAAAACTGTTTTTT.

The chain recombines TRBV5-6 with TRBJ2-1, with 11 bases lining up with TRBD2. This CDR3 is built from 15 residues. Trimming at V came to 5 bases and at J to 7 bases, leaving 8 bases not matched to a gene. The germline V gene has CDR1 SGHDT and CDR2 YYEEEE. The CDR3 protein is CASSSGLAAGNEQFF. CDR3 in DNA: TGTGCCAGCAGTTCGGGACTAGCGGCGGGGAATGAGCAGTTCTTC.

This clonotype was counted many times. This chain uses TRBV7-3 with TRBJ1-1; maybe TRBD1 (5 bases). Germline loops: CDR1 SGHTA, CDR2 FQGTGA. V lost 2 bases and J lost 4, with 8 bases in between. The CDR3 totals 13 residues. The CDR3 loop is CASSLGGPTEAFF. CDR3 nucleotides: TGTGCCAGCAGCTTAGGGGGTCCCACTGAAGCTTTCTTT.

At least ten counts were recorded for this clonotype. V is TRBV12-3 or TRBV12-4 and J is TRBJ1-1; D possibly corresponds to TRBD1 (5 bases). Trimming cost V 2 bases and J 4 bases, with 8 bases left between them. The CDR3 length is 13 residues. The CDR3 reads CASSLLGGTEAFF. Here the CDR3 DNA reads TGTGCCAGCAGTTTATTGGGGGGCACTGAAGCTTTCTTT.

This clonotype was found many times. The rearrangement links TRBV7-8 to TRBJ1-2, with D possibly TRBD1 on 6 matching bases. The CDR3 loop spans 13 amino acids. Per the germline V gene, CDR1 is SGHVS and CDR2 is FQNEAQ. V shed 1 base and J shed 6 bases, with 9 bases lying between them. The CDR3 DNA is TGTGCCAGCAGCTTAGTGGCAGGGGATGGCTACACCTTC. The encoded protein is CASSLVAGDGYTF.

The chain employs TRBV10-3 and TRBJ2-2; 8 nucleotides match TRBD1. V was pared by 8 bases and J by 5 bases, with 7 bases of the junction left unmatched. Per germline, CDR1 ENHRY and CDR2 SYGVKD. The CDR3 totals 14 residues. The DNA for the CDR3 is TGTGCCATCGACAGGGGTAGCGGAACCGGGGAGCTGTTTTTT. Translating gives CAIDRGSGTGELFF.